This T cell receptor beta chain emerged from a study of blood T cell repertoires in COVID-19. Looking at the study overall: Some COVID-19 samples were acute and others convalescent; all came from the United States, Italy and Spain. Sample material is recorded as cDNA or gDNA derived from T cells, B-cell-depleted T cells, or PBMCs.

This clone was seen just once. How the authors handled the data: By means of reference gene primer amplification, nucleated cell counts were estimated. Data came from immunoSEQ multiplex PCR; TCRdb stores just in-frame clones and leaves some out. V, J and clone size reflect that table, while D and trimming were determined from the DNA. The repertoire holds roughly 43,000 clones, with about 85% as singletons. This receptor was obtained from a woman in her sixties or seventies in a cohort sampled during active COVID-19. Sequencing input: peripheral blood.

CDR3 amino acids: CASGEQFF. The CDR3 nucleotides read TGTGCCAGCGGCGAGCAGTTCTTC. V gene TRBV7-9 combines with J gene TRBJ2-1, with no clear D. The CDR3 length is 8 residues. Germline V gene data show CDR1 as SEHNR and CDR2 as FQNEAQ (reference sequence). V was cut by 8 bases and J by 10 bases, with 3 bases left in between.